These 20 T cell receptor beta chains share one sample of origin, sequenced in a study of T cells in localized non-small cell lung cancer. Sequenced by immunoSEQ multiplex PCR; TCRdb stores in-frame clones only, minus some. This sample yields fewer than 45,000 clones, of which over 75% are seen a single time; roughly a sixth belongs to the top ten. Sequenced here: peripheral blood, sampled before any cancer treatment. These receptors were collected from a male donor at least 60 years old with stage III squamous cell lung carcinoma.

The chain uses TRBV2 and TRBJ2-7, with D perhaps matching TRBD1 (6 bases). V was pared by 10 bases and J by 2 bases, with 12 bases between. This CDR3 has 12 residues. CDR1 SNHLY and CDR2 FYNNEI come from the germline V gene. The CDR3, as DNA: TGTGCCACTTCCGGGACACCCTACGAGCAGTACTTC. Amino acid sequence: CATSGTPYEQYF.

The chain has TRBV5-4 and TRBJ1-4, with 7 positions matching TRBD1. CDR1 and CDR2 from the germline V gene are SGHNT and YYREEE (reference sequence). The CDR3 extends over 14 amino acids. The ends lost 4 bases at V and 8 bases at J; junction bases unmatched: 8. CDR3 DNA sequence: TGTGCCAGCAGCCTAGGGGGCGACGGGGAAAAACTGTTTTTT. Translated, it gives CASSLGGDGEKLFF.

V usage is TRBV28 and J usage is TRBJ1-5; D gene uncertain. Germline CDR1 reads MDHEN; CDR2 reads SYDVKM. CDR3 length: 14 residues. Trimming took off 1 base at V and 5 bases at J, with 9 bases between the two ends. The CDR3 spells CASSLSGKDQPQHF. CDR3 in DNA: TGTGCCAGCAGTTTATCCGGAAAGGATCAGCCCCAGCATTTT.

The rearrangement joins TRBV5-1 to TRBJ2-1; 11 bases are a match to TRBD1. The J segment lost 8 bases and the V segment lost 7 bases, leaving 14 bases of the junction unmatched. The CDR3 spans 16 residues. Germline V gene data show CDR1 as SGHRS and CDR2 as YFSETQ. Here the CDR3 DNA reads TGCGCCAGCGGGAGGAGGAGGACAGGGGGCCGCTATGAGCAGTTCTTC. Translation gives CASGRRRTGGRYEQFF.

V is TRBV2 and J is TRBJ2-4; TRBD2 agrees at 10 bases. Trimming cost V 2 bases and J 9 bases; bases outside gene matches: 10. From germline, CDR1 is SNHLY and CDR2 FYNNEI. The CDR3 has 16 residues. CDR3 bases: TGTGCCAGCAGTGAACAAAAAAGCGGGGGGGCCGGCATTCAGTACTTC. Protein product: CASSEQKSGGAGIQYF.

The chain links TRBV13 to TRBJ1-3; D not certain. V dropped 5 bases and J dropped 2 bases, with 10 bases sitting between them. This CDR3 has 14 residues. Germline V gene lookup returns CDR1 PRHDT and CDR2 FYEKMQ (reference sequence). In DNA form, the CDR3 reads TGTGCCAGCAGCGCTCATGGGACTGGAAACACCATATATTTT. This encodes CASSAHGTGNTIYF.

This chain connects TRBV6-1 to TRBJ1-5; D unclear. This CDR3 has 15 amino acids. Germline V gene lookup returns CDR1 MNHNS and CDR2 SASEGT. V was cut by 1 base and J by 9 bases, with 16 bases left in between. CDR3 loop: CASSEVSGPRSPQHF. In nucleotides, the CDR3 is TGTGCCAGCAGTGAAGTCTCAGGCCCTCGGTCGCCCCAGCATTTT.

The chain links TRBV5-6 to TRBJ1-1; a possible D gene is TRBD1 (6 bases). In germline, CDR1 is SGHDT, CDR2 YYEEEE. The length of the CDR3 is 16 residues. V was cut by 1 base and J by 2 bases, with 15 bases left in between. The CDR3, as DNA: TGTGCCAGCAGCTTGTATTGGGGGCAAGGCAACACTGAAGCTTTCTTT. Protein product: CASSLYWGQGNTEAFF.

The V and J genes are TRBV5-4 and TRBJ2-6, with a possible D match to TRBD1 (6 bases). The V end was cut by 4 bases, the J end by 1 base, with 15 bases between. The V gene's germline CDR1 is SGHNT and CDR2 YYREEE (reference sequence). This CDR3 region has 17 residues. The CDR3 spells CASSRVQGGSGANVLTF. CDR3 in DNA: TGTGCCAGCAGCCGTGTACAGGGTGGGTCTGGGGCCAACGTCCTGACTTTC.

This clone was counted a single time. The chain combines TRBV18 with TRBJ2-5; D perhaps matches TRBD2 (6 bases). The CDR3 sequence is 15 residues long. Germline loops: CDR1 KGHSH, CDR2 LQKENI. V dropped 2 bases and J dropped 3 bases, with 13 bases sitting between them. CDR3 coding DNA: TGTGCCAGCTCACCAGGGGCAGGCGGGGAAGAGACCCAGTACTTC. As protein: CASSPGAGGEETQYF.

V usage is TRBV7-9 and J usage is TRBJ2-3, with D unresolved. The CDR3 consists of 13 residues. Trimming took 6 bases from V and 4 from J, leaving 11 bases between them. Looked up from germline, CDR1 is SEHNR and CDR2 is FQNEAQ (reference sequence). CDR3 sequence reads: CASSLRGADTQYF. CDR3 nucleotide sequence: TGTGCCAGCAGTCTTCGAGGAGCAGATACGCAGTATTTT.

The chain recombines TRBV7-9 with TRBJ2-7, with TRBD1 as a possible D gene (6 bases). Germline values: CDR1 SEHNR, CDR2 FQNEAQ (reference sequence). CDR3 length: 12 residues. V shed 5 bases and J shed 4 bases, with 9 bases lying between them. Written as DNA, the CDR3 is TGTGCCAGCAGCGAGAGGGGGTACGAGCAGTACTTC. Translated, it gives CASSERGYEQYF.

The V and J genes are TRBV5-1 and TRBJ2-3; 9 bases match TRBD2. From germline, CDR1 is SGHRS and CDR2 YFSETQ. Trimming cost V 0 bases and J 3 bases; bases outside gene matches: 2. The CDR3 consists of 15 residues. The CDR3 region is CASSLALAGTDTQYF. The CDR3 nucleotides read TGCGCCAGCAGCTTGGCCCTAGCGGGAACAGATACGCAGTATTTT.

In DNA form, the CDR3 reads TGTGCCAGTAGTATCAGGGAGGGGTATGAGCAGTTCTTC. As protein: CASSIREGYEQFF. The chain recombines TRBV19 with TRBJ2-1; 7 bases line up with TRBD2. The CDR3 sequence is 13 residues long. V lost 3 bases to trimming and J lost 8 bases; unmatched junction nucleotides: 4. Germline V CDR1 and CDR2: LNHDA, SQIVND (reference sequence).

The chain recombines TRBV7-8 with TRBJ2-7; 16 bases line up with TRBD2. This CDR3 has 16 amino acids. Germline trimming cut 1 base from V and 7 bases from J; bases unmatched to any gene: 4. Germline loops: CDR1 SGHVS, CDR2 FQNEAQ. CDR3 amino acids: CASSLEGLAGGKEQYF. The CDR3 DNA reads TGTGCCAGCAGCTTAGAGGGACTAGCGGGAGGGAAGGAGCAGTACTTC.

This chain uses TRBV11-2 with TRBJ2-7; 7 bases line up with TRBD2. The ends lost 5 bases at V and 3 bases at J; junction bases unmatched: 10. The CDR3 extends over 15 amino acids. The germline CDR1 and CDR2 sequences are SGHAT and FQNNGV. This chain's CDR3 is CASSPRLGEGYEQYF. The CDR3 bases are TGTGCCAGCAGCCCCCGTCTAGGGGAGGGCTACGAGCAGTACTTC.

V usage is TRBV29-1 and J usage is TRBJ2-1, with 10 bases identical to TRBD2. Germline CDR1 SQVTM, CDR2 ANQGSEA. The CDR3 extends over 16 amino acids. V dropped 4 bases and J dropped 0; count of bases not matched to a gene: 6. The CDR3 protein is CSVGASGGSSYNEQFF. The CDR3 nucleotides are TGCAGCGTTGGGGCTAGCGGGGGTAGCTCCTACAATGAGCAGTTCTTC.

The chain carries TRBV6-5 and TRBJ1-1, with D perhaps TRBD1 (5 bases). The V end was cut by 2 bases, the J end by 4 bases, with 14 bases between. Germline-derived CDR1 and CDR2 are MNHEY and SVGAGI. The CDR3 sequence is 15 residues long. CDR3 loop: CASSYGGETSTEAFF. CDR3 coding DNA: TGTGCCAGCAGTTACGGGGGGGAAACGAGCACTGAAGCTTTCTTT.

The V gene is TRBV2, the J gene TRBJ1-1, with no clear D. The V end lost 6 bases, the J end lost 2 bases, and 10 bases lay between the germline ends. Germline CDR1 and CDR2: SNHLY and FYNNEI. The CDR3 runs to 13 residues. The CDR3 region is CASSGSFNTEAFF. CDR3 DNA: TGTGCCAGCAGCGGTAGTTTTAACACTGAAGCTTTCTTT.

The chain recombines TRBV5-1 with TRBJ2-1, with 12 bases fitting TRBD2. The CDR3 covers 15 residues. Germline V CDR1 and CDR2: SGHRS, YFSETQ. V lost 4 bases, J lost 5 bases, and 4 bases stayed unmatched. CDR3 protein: CASSRTSGGHNEQFF. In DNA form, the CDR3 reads TGCGCCAGCAGCCGTACTAGCGGGGGGCACAATGAGCAGTTCTTC.